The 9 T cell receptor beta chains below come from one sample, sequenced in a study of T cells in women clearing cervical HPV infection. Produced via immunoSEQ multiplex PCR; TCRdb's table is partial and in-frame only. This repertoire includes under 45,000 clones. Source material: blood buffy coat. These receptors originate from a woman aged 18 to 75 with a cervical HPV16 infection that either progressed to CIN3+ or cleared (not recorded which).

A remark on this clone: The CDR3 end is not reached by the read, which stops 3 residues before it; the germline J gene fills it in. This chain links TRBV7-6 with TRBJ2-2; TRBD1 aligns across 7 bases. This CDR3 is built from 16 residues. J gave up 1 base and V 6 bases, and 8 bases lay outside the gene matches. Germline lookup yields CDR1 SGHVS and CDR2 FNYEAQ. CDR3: CASSRQGPKNTGELFF. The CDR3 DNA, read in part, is TGTGCCAGCAGTCGACAGGGTCCTAAGAACACCGGGGAG. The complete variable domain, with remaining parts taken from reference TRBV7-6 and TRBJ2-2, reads GAGVSQSPRYKVTKRGQDVALRCDPISGHVSLYWYRQALGQGPEFLTYFNYEAQQDKSGLPNDRFSAERPEGSISTLTIQRTEQRDSAMYRCASSRQGPKNTGELFFGEGSRLTVL.

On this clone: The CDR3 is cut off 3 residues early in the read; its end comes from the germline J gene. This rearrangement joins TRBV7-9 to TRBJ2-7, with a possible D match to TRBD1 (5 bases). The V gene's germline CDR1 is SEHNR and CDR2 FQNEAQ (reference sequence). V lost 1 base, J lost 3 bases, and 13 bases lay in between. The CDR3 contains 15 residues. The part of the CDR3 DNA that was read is TGTGCCAGCAGCTTAGTGGCCAGGGTCAACTACGAG. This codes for CASSLVARVNYE. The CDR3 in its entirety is CASSLVARVNYEQYF. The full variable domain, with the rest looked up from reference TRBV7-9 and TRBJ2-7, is DTGVSQNPRHKITKRGQNVTFRCDPISEHNRLYWYRQTLGQGPEFLTYFQNEAQLEKSRLLSDRFSAERPKGSFSTLEIQRTEQGDSAMYLCASSLVARVNYEQYFGPGTRLTVT.

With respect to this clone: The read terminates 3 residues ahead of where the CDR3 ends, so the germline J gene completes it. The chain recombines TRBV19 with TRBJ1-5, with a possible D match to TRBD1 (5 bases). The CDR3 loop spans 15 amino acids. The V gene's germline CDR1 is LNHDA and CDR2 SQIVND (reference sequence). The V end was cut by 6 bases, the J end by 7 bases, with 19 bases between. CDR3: CASSPLVGTNQPQHF. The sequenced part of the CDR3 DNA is TGTGCCAGTAGCCCCCTTGTGGGGACTAACCAGCCC. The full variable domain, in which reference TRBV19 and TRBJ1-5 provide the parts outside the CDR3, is DGGITQSPKYLFRKEGQNVTLSCEQNLNHDAMYWYRQDPGQGLRLIYYSQIVNDFQKGDIAEGYSVSREKKESFPLTVTSAQKNPTAFYLCASSPLVGTNQPQHFGDGTRLSIL.

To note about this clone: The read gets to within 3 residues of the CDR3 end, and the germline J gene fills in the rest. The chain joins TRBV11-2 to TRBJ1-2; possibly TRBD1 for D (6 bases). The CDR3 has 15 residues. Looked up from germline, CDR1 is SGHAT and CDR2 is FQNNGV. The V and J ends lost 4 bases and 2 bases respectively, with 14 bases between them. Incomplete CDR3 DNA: TGTGCCAGCAGCTGGGGGGGGCAGACCAACTATGGC. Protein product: CASSWGGQTNYG. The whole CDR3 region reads CASSWGGQTNYGYTF.

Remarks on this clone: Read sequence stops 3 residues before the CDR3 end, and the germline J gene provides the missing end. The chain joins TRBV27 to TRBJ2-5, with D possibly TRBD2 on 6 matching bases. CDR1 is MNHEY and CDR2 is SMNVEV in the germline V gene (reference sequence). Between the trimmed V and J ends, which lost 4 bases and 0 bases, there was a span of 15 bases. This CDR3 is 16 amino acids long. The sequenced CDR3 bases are TGTGCCAGCAGTTCCCTAGGGGCGGGGTACCAAGAGACC. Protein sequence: CASSSLGAGYQET. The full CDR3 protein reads CASSSLGAGYQETQYF.

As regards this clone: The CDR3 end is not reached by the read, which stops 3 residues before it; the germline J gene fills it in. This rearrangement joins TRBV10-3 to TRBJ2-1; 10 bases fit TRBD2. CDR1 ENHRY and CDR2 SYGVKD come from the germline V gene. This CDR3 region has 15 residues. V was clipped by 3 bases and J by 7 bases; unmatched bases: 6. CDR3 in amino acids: CAISDRAGGLNEQFF. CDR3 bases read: TGTGCCATCAGTGACCGAGCGGGGGGGCTTAATGAG.

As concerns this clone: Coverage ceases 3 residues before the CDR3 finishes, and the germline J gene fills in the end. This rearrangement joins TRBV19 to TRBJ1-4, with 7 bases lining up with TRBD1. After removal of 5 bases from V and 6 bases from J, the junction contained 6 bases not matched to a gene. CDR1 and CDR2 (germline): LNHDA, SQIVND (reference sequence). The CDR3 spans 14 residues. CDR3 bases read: TGTGCCAGTAGTCGGGGACAGTGGGATGAAAAA. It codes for CASSRGQWDEK. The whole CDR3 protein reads CASSRGQWDEKLFF.

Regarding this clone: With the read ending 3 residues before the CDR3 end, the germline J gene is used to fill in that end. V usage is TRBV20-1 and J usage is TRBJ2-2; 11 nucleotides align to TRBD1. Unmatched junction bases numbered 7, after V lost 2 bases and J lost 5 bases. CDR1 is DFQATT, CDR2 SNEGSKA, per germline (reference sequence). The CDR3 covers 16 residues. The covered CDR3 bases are TGCAGTGCTAGATCGGGGGACAGGGGGAGGACCGGGGAG. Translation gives CSARSGDRGRTGE. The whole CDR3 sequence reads CSARSGDRGRTGELFF.

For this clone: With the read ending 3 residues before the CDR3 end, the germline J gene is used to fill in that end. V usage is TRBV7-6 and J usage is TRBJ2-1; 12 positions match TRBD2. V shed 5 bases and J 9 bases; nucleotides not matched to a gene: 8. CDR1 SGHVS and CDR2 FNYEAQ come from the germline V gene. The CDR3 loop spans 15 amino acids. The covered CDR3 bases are TGTGCCAGCAGCCCCGCTAGCGGGGGGGGAGGTGAG. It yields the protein CASSPASGGGGE. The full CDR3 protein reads CASSPASGGGGEQFF.